This T cell receptor beta chain originates from a study of cytotoxic CD8 clonotypes in ibrutinib-treated CLL. Study-wide context: By median roughly 62 months, around twelve had progressed and roughly 15 stayed remitted; responses had been 2 complete and about 24 partial.

V was pared by 0 bases and J by 5 bases, with 5 bases between. Germline CDR1 SGHTA, CDR2 FQGNSA. This CDR3 has 13 amino acids. Deep sequencing aimed at 1 in 200,000 to 1 in 1 million T cells' resolution. Sequencing was performed with immunoSEQ multiplex PCR; in TCRdb, only in-frame clones are kept and a portion is missing. The repertoire includes some 300,000 clones, around four fifths of them detected once, and 6.5% to 8.5% sits in the top ten. This receptor was obtained from a human donor with chronic lymphocytic leukemia. Sequencing used PBMCs, obtained before ibrutinib treatment. The chain employs TRBV7-2 and TRBJ2-1, with D unclear. The CDR3 loop reads CASSLAWDNEQFF. The CDR3 nucleotides read TGTGCCAGCAGCTTAGCGTGGGACAATGAGCAGTTCTTC. The entire variable domain, with the rest obtained from reference TRBV7-2 and TRBJ2-1, is as follows: GAGVSQSPSNKVTEKGKDVELRCDPISGHTALYWYRQSLGQGLEFLIYFQGNSAPDKSGLPSDRFSAERTGGSVSTLTIQRTQQEDSAVYLCASSLAWDNEQFFGPGTRLTVL.